Listed below are T cell receptor beta chains from one sample, sequenced in a study of blood T cell repertoires in COVID-19. Sequenced by immunoSEQ multiplex PCR; TCRdb stores in-frame clones only, minus some. The sample yields about 120,000 clones, nearly 90% seen once. Input material: peripheral blood. These receptors were taken from a woman aged 60 to 75 with COVID-19, enrolled during active disease. Both conserved end residues are part of each CDR3. Fields, in order: clone size, D gene, J gene, V gene, CDR3 protein, CDR3 DNA. The D gene is left open where the match is weak. The listing skips clone size in some rows; elsewhere it reads once, few, many or a size class.

- - TRBJ1-4 TRBV3-1/TRBV3-2 CASSQVRTGGEKLFF TGTGCCAGCAGCCAAGTGAGAACAGGTGGTGAAAAACTGTTTTTT
- - TRBJ2-5 TRBV7-8 CASSLLLQTQYF TGTGCCAGCAGCCTCCTACTGCAAACCCAGTACTTC
- TRBD1 TRBJ1-1 TRBV5-4 CASSLEGGRNTEAFF TGTGCCAGCAGCTTGGAAGGGGGCAGGAACACTGAAGCTTTCTTT
- - TRBJ1-1 TRBV7-9 CASSSQGPSTEAFF TGTGCCAGCAGCTCGCAGGGCCCCAGCACTGAAGCTTTCTTT
- TRBD1 TRBJ1-6 TRBV6-2/TRBV6-3 CASSYDRGWDSPLHF TGTGCCAGCAGTTACGACAGGGGCTGGGATTCACCCCTCCACTTT
- TRBD1 TRBJ1-1 TRBV19 CASSNNLGDRVTNTEAFF TGTGCCAGTAGTAACAACCTGGGGGACAGGGTTACGAACACTGAAGCTTTCTTT
once - TRBJ2-1 TRBV6-2/TRBV6-3 CASSYLPGAHQAWEQFF TGTGCCAGCAGTTATCTTCCAGGTGCTCACCAGGCTTGGGAGCAGTTCTTC
- - TRBJ1-1 TRBV9 CASSGRGRGEAFF TGTGCCAGCAGCGGGAGGGGACGGGGTGAAGCTTTCTTT
- - TRBJ1-6 TRBV7-9 CATRGGSSSYNSPLHF TGTGCCACGCGAGGCGGGTCGAGCTCCTATAATTCACCCCTCCACTTT
- - TRBJ2-7 TRBV10-3 CAIRTGTRPTYEQYF TGTGCCATCAGAACAGGGACAAGGCCAACCTACGAGCAGTACTTC
once TRBD1 TRBJ2-5 TRBV6-5 CASTTDRGRETQYF TGTGCCAGCACCACCGACAGGGGGCGAGAGACCCAGTACTTC
- TRBD1 TRBJ1-2 TRBV10-3 CAISDRGLFGYTF TGTGCCATCAGCGACAGGGGGCTTTTTGGCTACACCTTC
- - TRBJ2-1 TRBV5-6 CASSLLAGPQFF TGTGCCAGCAGCTTGCTTGCGGGGCCCCAGTTCTTC
- - TRBJ1-3 TRBV5-5 CASSPVGDSGNTIYF TGTGCCAGCAGCCCCGTCGGTGACTCTGGAAACACCATATATTTT
- - TRBJ2-4 TRBV19 CASSIWTAAKNIQYF TGTGCCAGTAGTATCTGGACAGCAGCCAAAAACATTCAGTACTTC
- - TRBJ1-3 TRBV30 CAWSRGSGNTIYF TGTGCCTGGTCCAGGGGTTCTGGAAACACCATATATTTT
once - TRBJ1-1 TRBV11-2 CASSFRARITEAFF TGTGCCAGCAGCTTCAGGGCCCGCATCACTGAAGCTTTCTTT
once TRBD1 TRBJ2-7 TRBV11-1 CASSSDSDRANEQYF TGTGCCAGCAGCTCTGACTCGGACAGGGCCAACGAGCAGTACTTC
- - TRBJ2-2 TRBV28 CASKRQDTGELFF TGTGCCAGCAAGAGGCAAGACACCGGGGAGCTGTTTTTT
- TRBD1 TRBJ1-2 TRBV12-3/TRBV12-4 CASTRTGTGYTF TGTGCCAGCACCCGGACAGGGACTGGCTACACCTTC
- - TRBJ2-2 TRBV18 CASSPGLPNTGELFF TGTGCCAGCTCGCCGGGACTCCCGAACACCGGGGAGCTGTTTTTT
- - TRBJ2-6 TRBV7-2 CASSLIAGGPPSGANVLTF TGTGCCAGCAGCTTAATCGCAGGAGGCCCGCCCTCTGGGGCCAACGTCCTGACTTTC
- TRBD1 TRBJ1-2 TRBV9 CASSVDRDDGYTF TGTGCCAGCAGCGTCGACAGGGACGATGGCTACACCTTC
- - TRBJ2-3 TRBV5-1 CASSNTGSTDTQYF TGCGCCAGCAGCAATACGGGAAGCACAGATACGCAGTATTTT
once - TRBJ1-1 TRBV9 CASSVDFGEGVRNTEAFF TGTGCCAGCAGCGTAGATTTTGGGGAGGGTGTCAGGAACACTGAAGCTTTCTTT
- - TRBJ1-5 TRBV4-2 CASSQVPGSEGNQPQHF TGTGCCAGCAGCCAAGTTCCGGGCTCGGAGGGCAATCAGCCCCAGCATTTT
- TRBD1 TRBJ1-2 TRBV6-5 CASRTGQDSNYGYTF TGTGCCAGCAGGACAGGACAGGACTCTAACTATGGCTACACCTTC
- TRBD2 TRBJ2-1 TRBV5-1 CASSEPVSGGAGEQFF TGCGCCAGCAGCGAGCCGGTTAGCGGGGGGGCCGGTGAGCAGTTCTTC
- TRBD1 TRBJ1-2 TRBV5-1 CASSWGQGDGYGYTF TGCGCCAGCAGCTGGGGACAGGGGGATGGCTATGGCTACACCTTC
- TRBD1 TRBJ1-5 TRBV19 CASRRTGGNQPQHF TGTGCCAGTAGAAGGACAGGGGGCAATCAGCCCCAGCATTTT
few TRBD1 TRBJ1-1 TRBV7-9 CASSLVDRGNTEAFF TGTGCCAGCAGCTTAGTGGACAGGGGGAACACTGAAGCTTTCTTT
- TRBD1 TRBJ1-6 TRBV7-2 CASSLGQGVESPLHF TGTGCCAGCAGCCTCGGACAGGGGGTCGAATCACCCCTCCACTTT
- TRBD1 TRBJ2-6 TRBV3-1/TRBV3-2 CASSPTGVGANVLTF TGTGCCAGCAGCCCTACAGGGGTTGGGGCCAACGTCCTGACTTTC
- - TRBJ2-2 TRBV15 CATSRDAGELFF TGTGCCACCAGCAGAGACGCCGGGGAGCTGTTTTTT
- TRBD1 TRBJ1-2 TRBV5-1 CASSPLGPTRQGTSYGYTF TGCGCCAGCAGCCCCTTAGGCCCGACAAGACAGGGGACCTCCTATGGCTACACCTTC
- - TRBJ1-2 TRBV25-1 CASSESGTTGSNGGYTF TGTGCCAGCAGTGAATCGGGGACTACTGGGTCCAACGGGGGCTACACCTTC
- TRBD1 TRBJ1-2 TRBV6-5 CASRTGGDYGYTF TGTGCCAGCAGGACAGGGGGAGACTATGGCTACACCTTC
few - TRBJ1-1 TRBV6-4 CASSDEAGTEAFF TGTGCCAGCAGTGACGAGGCTGGCACTGAAGCTTTCTTT
- - TRBJ2-1 TRBV5-8 CASSAPRREQFF TGTGCCAGCAGCGCCCCTAGACGGGAGCAGTTCTTC
few - TRBJ1-3 TRBV2 CASSLNRVGNTIYF TGTGCCAGCAGTCTAAACAGGGTCGGAAACACCATATATTTT
- - TRBJ2-2 TRBV6-5 CASSTEGTGELFF TGTGCCAGCAGCACAGAAGGAACCGGGGAGCTGTTTTTT